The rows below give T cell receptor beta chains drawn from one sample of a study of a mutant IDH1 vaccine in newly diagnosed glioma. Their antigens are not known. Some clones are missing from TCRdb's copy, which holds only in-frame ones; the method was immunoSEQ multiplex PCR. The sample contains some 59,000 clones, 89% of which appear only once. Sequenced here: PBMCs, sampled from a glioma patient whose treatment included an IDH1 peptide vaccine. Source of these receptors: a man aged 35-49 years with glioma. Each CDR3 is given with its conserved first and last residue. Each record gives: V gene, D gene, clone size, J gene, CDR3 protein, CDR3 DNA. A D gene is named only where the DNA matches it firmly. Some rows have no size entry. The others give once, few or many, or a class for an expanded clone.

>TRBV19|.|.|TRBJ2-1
CASKGAPWHDEQFF
TGTGCCAGTAAAGGGGCCCCATGGCATGATGAGCAGTTCTTC
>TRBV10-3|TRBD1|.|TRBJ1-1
CAIRKTGEGSEAFF
TGTGCCATCAGGAAGACAGGGGAGGGCTCTGAAGCTTTCTTT
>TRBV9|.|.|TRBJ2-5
CASSAPKPGLTYQETQYF
TGTGCCAGCAGCGCCCCCAAACCGGGACTGACTTACCAAGAGACCCAGTACTTC
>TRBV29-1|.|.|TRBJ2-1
CSVEPRAGVDEQFF
TGCAGCGTTGAGCCACGGGCAGGCGTGGATGAGCAGTTCTTC
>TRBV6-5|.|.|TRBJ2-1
CASSYSPRITNEQFF
TGTGCCAGCAGTTACTCCCCCCGGATTACCAATGAGCAGTTCTTC
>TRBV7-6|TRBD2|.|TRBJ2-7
CASSLAGGGASEQYF
TGTGCCAGCAGCTTAGCGGGCGGGGGAGCGTCCGAGCAGTACTTC
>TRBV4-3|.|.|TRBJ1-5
CASSQDLGPGSNQPQHF
TGCGCCAGCAGCCAAGATTTGGGCCCGGGGAGCAATCAGCCCCAGCATTTT
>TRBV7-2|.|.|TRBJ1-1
CASSRKGLNTEAFF
TGTGCCAGCAGTCGAAAGGGGCTGAACACTGAAGCTTTCTTT
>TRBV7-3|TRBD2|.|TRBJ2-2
CASSPRRASGSGATGELFF
TGTGCCAGCAGCCCCCGGCGTGCTAGCGGGAGTGGGGCCACCGGGGAGCTGTTTTTT
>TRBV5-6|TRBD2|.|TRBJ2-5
CASSVKGLASQETQYF
TGTGCCAGCAGCGTGAAGGGACTAGCGTCGCAAGAGACCCAGTACTTC
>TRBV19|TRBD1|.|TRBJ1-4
CASSIYGTVEKLFF
TGTGCCAGTAGTATTTACGGGACAGTTGAAAAACTGTTTTTT
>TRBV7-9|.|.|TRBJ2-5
CASSLNLGQETQYF
TGTGCCAGCAGCTTAAATCTAGGGCAAGAGACCCAGTACTTC
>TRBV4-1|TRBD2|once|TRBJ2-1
CASSQAGTSSYNEQFF
TGCGCCAGCAGCCAAGCCGGGACTAGCTCCTACAATGAGCAGTTCTTC
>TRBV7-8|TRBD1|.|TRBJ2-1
CASSQAGQGIRNEQFF
TGTGCCAGCAGCCAAGCGGGACAGGGGATTCGCAATGAGCAGTTCTTC
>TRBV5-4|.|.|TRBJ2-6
CASSWVPGSGANVLTF
TGTGCCAGCAGCTGGGTCCCGGGCTCTGGGGCCAACGTCCTGACTTTC